This TCR beta chain was captured in a study of long-term antiretroviral therapy in people with HIV. With respect to this clone: Its antigen is undetermined.

Survey level was the resolution at which the v3.0 immunoSEQ assay ran. TCRdb keeps only in-frame clones here, not all; method: immunoSEQ multiplex PCR. The profile shows about 22,000 clones, roughly 82% of them singletons. Post-ART PBMC samples numbered at least two per donor, and pre-ART ones at least one. All participants with HIV were treated in the United States. Study results and limitations: Dominance of pre-ART expanded clones persisted, fluctuating and often declining after ART.

This sequence was found in a man younger than 30 with HIV. The starting material was unsorted PBMCs, obtained 0.1 years before starting antiretroviral therapy.

The DNA for the CDR3 is TGTGCCAGCAGCTTATTGACAGGCTTCTCTGACGAGCAGTACTTC. It codes for CASSLLTGFSDEQYF. The chain carries TRBV7-2 and TRBJ2-7, with D possibly matching TRBD1 (6 bases). Germline CDR1 reads SGHTA; CDR2 reads FQGNSA. V dropped 2 bases and J dropped 5 bases, with 16 bases sitting between them. CDR3 length: 15 residues. Using reference TRBV7-2 and TRBJ2-7 for the parts outside the CDR3, the full variable domain is GAGVSQSPSNKVTEKGKDVELRCDPISGHTALYWYRQSLGQGLEFLIYFQGNSAPDKSGLPSDRFSAERTGGSVSTLTIQRTQQEDSAVYLCASSLLTGFSDEQYFGPGTRLTVT.